This T cell receptor (beta chain) derives from a study of T cell repertoires in cytomegalovirus infection. Across the whole study: Well-studied HLA-B-restricted CMV epitopes were used in the study alongside recently identified HLA-C-restricted ones. Through public TCR beta signatures, both CMV infection and matching HLA type were indicated. Points from the study as a whole: Across the ex vivo response, the dominant clonotypes were HLA-C-restricted CMV-specific TCR beta clonotypes. Identification of carriers of CMV plus the relevant HLA was performed using cumulative public TCR beta family frequency.

Trimming took off 0 bases at V and 0 bases at J, with 8 bases between the two ends. The CDR3 runs 15 residues. Germline CDR1 is MGHRA and CDR2 is YSYEKL. This clonotype was observed a handful of times. Its specificity is unknown. In TCRdb, the reads were re-called with MiXCR into one record per CDR3 protein. The sample gives a few hundred thousand distinct CDR3 sequences, around 40% of which show up once; more than 40% is in the top ten. The sequencing here drew on cultured PBMCs, taken from culture after CMV antigen stimulation. The source of this sequence is a human donor in good health (CMV status not recorded). Some clones in this sample may be carry-over from other donors' samples. The V call is TRBV4-1, the J call TRBJ1-1; D uncertain. CDR3 nucleotides: TGCGCCAGCAGCCAAGAAAACGGCCTGAACACTGAAGCTTTCTTT. Amino acids: CASSQENGLNTEAFF.